The clone carrying this T cell receptor (beta chain) was observed a handful of times. Antigen unknown. This sample is drawn from a study of Graves' ophthalmopathy and Graves' hyperthyroidism. RNA transcripts served as template for amplifying TCR beta CDR3 sequences. HTBI primers were used in a first-round RT-PCR, which preceded a second-round multiplex PCR. TCRdb reanalysed the multiplex PCR reads using MiXCR and keeps one entry per CDR3 protein. The data contain about 740,000 distinct CDR3 sequences, 40% of them seen just once; the ten biggest clones take up approximately 43%. Study observations and caveats: Between ophthalmopathy and stable hyperthyroidism, a 13-signature model drew a separation with nearly 90% sensitivity and around 80% specificity.

The CDR3 contains 11 residues. Trimming took 8 bases from V and 4 from J; bases not matched to a gene: 2. From germline, CDR1 is SQVTM and CDR2 ANQGSEA. Material for sequencing was peripheral blood. The sequence came from an adult man with Graves' ophthalmopathy. The chain has TRBV29-1 and TRBJ1-1; 9 nucleotides align to TRBD1. The CDR3 region has the DNA TGCAGCTTGGGACAGGGCACTGAAGCTTTCTTT. Translating gives CSLGQGTEAFF. Full variable domain (missing parts from reference TRBV29-1 and TRBJ1-1): SAVISQKPSRDICQRGTSLTIQCQVDSQVTMMFWYRQQPGQSLTLIATANQGSEATYESGFVIDKFPISRPNLTFSTLTVSNMSPEDSSIYLCSLGQGTEAFFGQGTRLTVV.